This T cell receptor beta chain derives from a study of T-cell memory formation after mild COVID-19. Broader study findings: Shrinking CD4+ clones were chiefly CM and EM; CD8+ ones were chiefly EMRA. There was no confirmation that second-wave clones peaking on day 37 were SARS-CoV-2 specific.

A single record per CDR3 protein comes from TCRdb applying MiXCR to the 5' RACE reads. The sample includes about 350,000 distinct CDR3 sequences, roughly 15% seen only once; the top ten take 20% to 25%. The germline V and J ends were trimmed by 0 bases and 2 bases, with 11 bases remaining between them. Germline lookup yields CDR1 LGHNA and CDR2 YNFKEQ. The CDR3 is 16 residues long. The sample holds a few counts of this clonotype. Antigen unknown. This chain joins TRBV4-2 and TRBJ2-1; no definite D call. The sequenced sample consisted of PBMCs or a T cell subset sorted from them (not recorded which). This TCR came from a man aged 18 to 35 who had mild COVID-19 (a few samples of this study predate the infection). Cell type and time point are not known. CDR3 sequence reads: CASSQEESSPYNEQFF. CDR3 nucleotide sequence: TGTGCCAGCAGCCAAGAAGAGAGTAGCCCCTACAATGAGCAGTTCTTC.